A selection of T cell receptor beta chains follows, all from one sample in a study of cytomegalovirus exposure and HLA in healthy donors. Only in-frame clones appear in the TCRdb table, and some are missing; sequencing was by immunoSEQ multiplex PCR. The repertoire holds 200,000 or so clones, 87% seen once, with over 1% in the top ten. Sequenced material: PBMCs. All receptors come from a man between 25 and 39 years old in good health and CMV-seronegative. Each CDR3 is given with its conserved first and last residue. D genes are given only for firm matches. Clone sizes are given selectively: once, few, many, or a class where the clone is expanded.

>.|TRBJ2-2|TRBV2|.
CASSRNLGAGELFF
TGTGCCAGCAGTCGCAATCTAGGGGCCGGGGAGCTGTTTTTT
>TRBD2|TRBJ2-5|TRBV19|.
CASSTGLAGQETQYF
TGTGCCAGTAGTACAGGACTAGCGGGGCAAGAGACCCAGTACTTC
>TRBD1|TRBJ1-1|TRBV19|.
CASSSDRGGVLNTEAFF
TGTGCCAGTAGTTCCGATAGAGGGGGCGTCCTGAACACTGAAGCTTTCTTT
>.|TRBJ2-7|TRBV4-1|once
CASSQIEGSADEHF
TGCGCCAGCAGCCAAATTGAGGGTTCTGCGGACGAGCACTTC
>TRBD2|TRBJ2-3|TRBV28|.
CASSTDMGLAGGREDTQYF
TGTGCCAGCAGTACCGACATGGGGCTAGCGGGAGGGCGAGAGGATACGCAGTATTTT
>.|TRBJ1-2|TRBV29-1|.
CSVETRGGYTF
TGCAGCGTTGAGACCCGGGGGGGCTACACCTTC
>.|TRBJ2-7|TRBV6-5|.
CASRPGQRSSYEQYF
TGTGCCAGCAGACCTGGACAACGATCTTCCTACGAGCAGTACTTC
>TRBD2|TRBJ2-7|TRBV28|.
CASSSGIKRGSYEQYF
TGTGCCAGCAGTAGCGGGATCAAGAGGGGCTCCTACGAGCAGTACTTC
>.|TRBJ2-7|TRBV6-6|.
CASSYRGTYEQYF
TGTGCCAGCAGTTACAGGGGAACCTACGAGCAGTACTTC
>TRBD1|TRBJ2-2|TRBV19|.
CASSYGTGRTGELFF
TGTGCCAGTAGTTACGGGACAGGGCGGACCGGGGAGCTGTTTTTT
>TRBD2|TRBJ2-5|TRBV27|.
CAGRIAGGPGTQYF
TGTGCCGGCAGAATAGCGGGAGGGCCAGGGACCCAGTACTTC
>.|TRBJ1-1|TRBV9|.
CASSVPLGGANTEAFF
TGTGCCAGCAGCGTCCCCCTGGGCGGGGCGAACACTGAAGCTTTCTTT
>.|TRBJ2-7|TRBV5-1|few
CASSTETYEQYF
TGCGCCAGCTCAACAGAGACCTACGAGCAGTACTTC
>TRBD1|TRBJ2-7|TRBV7-9|.
CASSSGQVIEQYF
TGTGCCAGCAGCTCCGGACAGGTCATCGAGCAGTACTTC
>TRBD1|TRBJ2-7|TRBV19|once
CASGVGGASYEQYF
TGTGCCAGCGGGGTAGGGGGCGCCTCCTACGAGCAGTACTTC
>TRBD2|TRBJ2-1|TRBV6-5|.
CASSSAGPYNEQFF
TGTGCCAGCAGTTCAGCGGGACCTTACAATGAGCAGTTCTTC
>TRBD2|TRBJ2-5|TRBV29-1|.
CSVWGGVETQYF
TGCAGCGTTTGGGGGGGAGTAGAGACCCAGTACTTC
>TRBD1|TRBJ1-6|TRBV9|.
CASSVQGQGSPLHF
TGTGCCAGCAGCGTACAGGGACAGGGGTCACCCCTCCACTTT
>.|TRBJ1-2|TRBV4-1|.
CASSQDLPAGRSYGYTF
TGCGCCAGCAGCCAAGATCTCCCGGCGGGACGGAGCTATGGCTACACCTTC
>TRBD1|TRBJ2-1|TRBV7-8|.
CASSPTQDRSNNEQFF
TGTGCCAGCAGCCCCACACAGGACAGGAGTAACAATGAGCAGTTCTTC
>.|TRBJ1-1|TRBV7-9|once
CASSLGGGDEAFF
TGTGCCAGCAGCTTAGGGGGCGGGGATGAAGCTTTCTTT
>TRBD1|TRBJ2-3|TRBV7-9|few
CASSLEGARADTQYF
TGTGCCAGCAGCTTAGAGGGGGCGAGAGCAGATACGCAGTATTTT
>.|TRBJ2-1|TRBV7-2|.
CASSRQRGGNEQFF
TGTGCCAGCAGCCGGCAACGAGGGGGTAATGAGCAGTTCTTC
>TRBD1|TRBJ1-1|TRBV28|.
CASSDPGQEAFF
TGTGCCAGCAGTGACCCGGGACAGGAAGCTTTCTTT
>TRBD2|TRBJ2-7|TRBV4-2|.
CASSQVLAGVEQYF
TGTGCCAGCAGCCAAGTACTAGCGGGGGTTGAGCAGTACTTC
>TRBD1|TRBJ2-2|TRBV18|.
CASSGPRTGNTGELFF
TGTGCCAGCTCGGGGCCTAGGACAGGGAACACCGGGGAGCTGTTTTTT
>TRBD2|TRBJ2-7|TRBV28|once
CASSFPSPSGTSGDIYEQYF
TGTGCCAGCAGTTTCCCATCACCATCCGGGACTAGCGGTGATATCTACGAGCAGTACTTC
>.|TRBJ2-3|TRBV7-9|.
CASSYGGSDTQYF
TGTGCCAGCAGCTATGGCGGGTCAGATACGCAGTATTTT
>.|TRBJ1-1|TRBV2|few
CASSEFRARNTEAFF
TGTGCCAGCAGTGAATTCAGGGCCAGGAACACTGAAGCTTTCTTT
>.|TRBJ1-5|TRBV28|.
CASSLEGDLQPQHF
TGTGCCAGCAGTTTAGAGGGAGATCTTCAGCCCCAGCATTTT
>.|TRBJ1-5|TRBV7-9|.
CASSPTGPGYQPQHF
TGTGCCAGCAGCCCGACGGGTCCGGGGTATCAGCCCCAGCATTTT
>.|TRBJ2-3|TRBV28|.
CASGGAPPDTQYF
TGTGCCAGCGGGGGGGCCCCCCCAGATACGCAGTATTTT
>TRBD2|TRBJ2-5|TRBV7-7|.
CASTLFSGGALETQYF
TGTGCTAGCACCCTCTTTAGCGGGGGGGCCCTCGAGACCCAGTACTTC
>.|TRBJ2-7|TRBV5-1|.
CASSLSVGYEQYF
TGCGCCAGCAGCTTATCCGTCGGGTACGAGCAGTACTTC
>TRBD1|TRBJ1-6|TRBV19|.
CASSNTGTEFVSPLHF
TGTGCCAGTAGTAATACCGGGACAGAATTTGTTTCACCCCTCCACTTT
>.|TRBJ1-1|TRBV2|.
CASRTASTVDEAFF
TGTGCCAGCAGGACAGCGTCCACAGTTGATGAAGCTTTCTTT
>.|TRBJ1-1|TRBV10-3|.
CAISEFENEAFF
TGTGCCATCAGTGAGTTCGAGAATGAAGCTTTCTTT
>.|TRBJ2-1|TRBV29-1|.
CSVESQAYNEQFF
TGCAGCGTTGAATCACAGGCCTACAATGAGCAGTTCTTC
>.|TRBJ1-2|TRBV29-1|.
CSVESSENYGYTF
TGCAGCGTTGAGTCTTCAGAAAACTATGGCTACACCTTC
>.|TRBJ2-3|TRBV25-1|.
CASSESVLTDTQYF
TGTGCCAGCAGTGAATCGGTACTCACAGATACGCAGTATTTT
>TRBD2|TRBJ2-1|TRBV19|.
CASRRGGHNEQFF
TGTGCCAGTAGGCGGGGGGGCCACAATGAGCAGTTCTTC
>TRBD1|TRBJ1-6|TRBV11-2|.
CASSLRQGAYSPLHF
TGTGCCAGCAGCTTAAGACAGGGGGCTTATTCACCCCTCCACTTT
>.|TRBJ1-1|TRBV28|.
CASSLGDRSTEAFF
TGTGCCAGCAGTTTGGGTGACCGGAGCACTGAAGCTTTCTTT
>.|TRBJ1-4|TRBV28|.
CASKLEGTTNEKLFF
TGTGCCAGCAAACTGGAGGGCACAACTAATGAAAAACTGTTTTTT
>.|TRBJ2-1|TRBV6-6|.
CASSLAVSTGHEQFF
TGTGCCAGCAGTTTAGCGGTCTCCACAGGCCATGAGCAGTTCTTC
>TRBD1|TRBJ2-7|TRBV7-2|.
CASSSRPGQAAYEQYF
TGTGCCAGCAGCTCCCGACCCGGACAGGCGGCCTACGAGCAGTACTTC
>TRBD1|TRBJ2-1|TRBV13|.
CASSTTHQRQGLDEQFF
TGTGCCAGCAGTACTACACACCAACGACAGGGATTAGATGAGCAGTTCTTC
>.|TRBJ2-1|TRBV4-2|once
CASSQGGLYNEQFF
TGTGCCAGCAGCCAAGGAGGACTTTACAATGAGCAGTTCTTC
>.|TRBJ1-1|TRBV12-5|.
CASGLTLNTEAFF
TGTGCTAGTGGTCTAACCTTGAACACTGAAGCTTTCTTT
>TRBD2|TRBJ2-1|TRBV7-9|few
CASSPSGPEGGEQFF
TGTGCCAGCAGCCCTAGCGGCCCAGAGGGAGGTGAGCAGTTCTTC
>TRBD1|TRBJ1-2|TRBV29-1|.
CSVVQGGYGYTF
TGCAGCGTTGTGCAGGGGGGCTATGGCTACACCTTC
>.|TRBJ1-1|TRBV6-1|.
CASSDPGGARTEAFF
TGTGCCAGCAGTGACCCCGGGGGGGCTAGAACTGAAGCTTTCTTT